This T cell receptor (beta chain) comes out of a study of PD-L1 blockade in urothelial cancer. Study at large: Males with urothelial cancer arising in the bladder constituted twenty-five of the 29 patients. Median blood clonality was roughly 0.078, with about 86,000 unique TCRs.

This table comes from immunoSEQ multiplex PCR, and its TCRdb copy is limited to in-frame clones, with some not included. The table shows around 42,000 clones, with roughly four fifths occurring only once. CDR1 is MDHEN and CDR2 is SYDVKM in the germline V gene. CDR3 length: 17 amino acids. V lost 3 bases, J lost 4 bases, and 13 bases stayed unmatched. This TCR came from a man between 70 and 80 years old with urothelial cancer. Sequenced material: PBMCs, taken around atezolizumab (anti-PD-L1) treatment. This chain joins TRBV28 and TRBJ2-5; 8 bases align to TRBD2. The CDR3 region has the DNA TGTGCCAGCAGTTTTACTTACCGGGGGGGCGAGCGAGAGACCCAGTACTTC. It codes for CASSFTYRGGERETQYF. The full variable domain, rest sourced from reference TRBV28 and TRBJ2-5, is DVKVTQSSRYLVKRTGEKVFLECVQDMDHENMFWYRQDPGLGLRLIYFSYDVKMKEKGDIPEGYSVSREKKERFSLILESASTNQTSMYLCASSFTYRGGERETQYFGPGTRLLVL.